This is a list of T cell receptor beta chains from one sample in a study of regulatory T cells in long-lasting Graves disease. TCRdb re-called the multiplex PCR reads with MiXCR, one entry per CDR3 protein. This table holds about 320,000 distinct CDR3 sequences, 15% to 20% found once. The material sequenced was peripheral blood mononuclear cells (PBMCs), taken at new diagnosis, from a patient treated with antithyroid drugs. The receptor source for this set is a female donor with Graves disease. CDR3s include the opening cysteine and the closing phenylalanine or tryptophan. Each record gives: D gene, V gene, J gene, clone size, CDR3 DNA, CDR3 protein. D genes are given only for firm matches. Some rows mark clone size as missing; the rest say once, few, many or name a class of expanded clone.

d_call: TRBD1
v_call: TRBV6-1
j_call: TRBJ2-7
clone_size: many
cdr3_nt: TGTGCCAGCAGTCCTACTACGGGGACAGGGGGCTTCGAGCAGTACTTC
cdr3_aa: CASSPTTGTGGFEQYF

d_call: -
v_call: TRBV2
j_call: TRBJ1-1
clone_size: many
cdr3_nt: TGTGCCAGCAGTTGGGGGGGGGACATGAACACTGAAGCTTTCTTT
cdr3_aa: CASSWGGDMNTEAFF

d_call: -
v_call: TRBV28
j_call: TRBJ1-5
clone_size: many
cdr3_nt: TGTGCCAGCAGTCTGGAAAATCACGGGGTATATAGCAATCAGCCCCAGCATTTT
cdr3_aa: CASSLENHGVYSNQPQHF

d_call: -
v_call: TRBV6-1
j_call: TRBJ2-7
clone_size: few
cdr3_nt: TGTGCCAGCCTGGATCCGGGCCCCCCCTACGAGCAGTACTTC
cdr3_aa: CASLDPGPPYEQYF

d_call: -
v_call: TRBV5-6
j_call: TRBJ2-2
clone_size: many
cdr3_nt: TGTGCCAGCAGCTGTCTATCGGACGGTCCGAACACCGGGGAGCTGTTTTTT
cdr3_aa: CASSCLSDGPNTGELFF

d_call: -
v_call: TRBV6-5
j_call: TRBJ2-1
clone_size: many
cdr3_nt: TGTGCCAGCAGTTTCGACTTGTACAATGAGCAGTTCTTC
cdr3_aa: CASSFDLYNEQFF

d_call: -
v_call: TRBV30
j_call: TRBJ1-4
clone_size: -
cdr3_nt: TGTGCCTGGAGTGTATCGTCAGCGGCTAATGAAAAACTGTTTTTT
cdr3_aa: CAWSVSSAANEKLFF

d_call: -
v_call: TRBV12-3/TRBV12-4
j_call: TRBJ1-4
clone_size: many
cdr3_nt: TGTGCCAGCAGTTTGGAGGGTAGACTGTTTTTT
cdr3_aa: CASSLEGRLFF

d_call: TRBD2
v_call: TRBV30
j_call: TRBJ2-5
clone_size: many
cdr3_nt: TGTGCCTGGATGGCGGGAGGGGGGGCCCAGTACTTC
cdr3_aa: CAWMAGGGAQYF

d_call: -
v_call: TRBV4-1
j_call: TRBJ1-5
clone_size: many
cdr3_nt: TGTGCCAGCAGCTTCGGGCCGGATAGCATACAGCCCCAGCATTTT
cdr3_aa: CASSFGPDSIQPQHF

d_call: -
v_call: TRBV6-1
j_call: TRBJ2-5
clone_size: many
cdr3_nt: TGTGCCAGCAGTGTCCTAACCGGGAACCAAGAGACCCAGTACTTC
cdr3_aa: CASSVLTGNQETQYF

d_call: -
v_call: TRBV28
j_call: TRBJ2-7
clone_size: many
cdr3_nt: TGTGCCAGCAGTGACCGGACTTCCTACGAGCAGTACTTC
cdr3_aa: CASSDRTSYEQYF

d_call: TRBD1
v_call: TRBV6-1
j_call: TRBJ1-5
clone_size: many
cdr3_nt: TGTGCCAGCAGTGAATTTGGGCAGGGGGCGAAGCAGCCCCAGCATTTT
cdr3_aa: CASSEFGQGAKQPQHF

d_call: -
v_call: TRBV29-1
j_call: TRBJ2-7
clone_size: many
cdr3_nt: TGCAGCGTTGAATTCCCCTCAAGGGCAGGGTACTACGAGCAGTACTTC
cdr3_aa: CSVEFPSRAGYYEQYF

d_call: -
v_call: TRBV11-2
j_call: TRBJ1-1
clone_size: few
cdr3_nt: TGTGCCAGCAGCTTAAACGCAGGGCAAACTGAAGCTTTCTTT
cdr3_aa: CASSLNAGQTEAFF

d_call: -
v_call: TRBV27
j_call: TRBJ2-7
clone_size: many
cdr3_nt: TGTGCCAGCAGTTTAAACCAGGTTTCCTACGAGCAGTACTTC
cdr3_aa: CASSLNQVSYEQYF

d_call: TRBD2
v_call: TRBV27
j_call: TRBJ2-3
clone_size: many
cdr3_nt: TGCGCCAGCAGTGAGTCGAGCGGGAGCTTGGCAGATACGCAGTATTTT
cdr3_aa: CASSESSGSLADTQYF

d_call: -
v_call: TRBV6-5
j_call: TRBJ1-1
clone_size: many
cdr3_nt: TGTGCCAGCAGTTCCCCGGTACGCATGAACACTGAAGCTTTCTTT
cdr3_aa: CASSSPVRMNTEAFF

d_call: TRBD1
v_call: TRBV12-3/TRBV12-4
j_call: TRBJ1-4
clone_size: -
cdr3_nt: TGTGCCAGCAGTCCCACGATTCCGGACAGGACAACTAATGAAAAACTGTTTTTT
cdr3_aa: CASSPTIPDRTTNEKLFF

d_call: -
v_call: TRBV27
j_call: TRBJ2-7
clone_size: many
cdr3_nt: TGTGCCAGCAGTTCCCCGGGCCCTATTCCCTACGAGCAGTACTTC
cdr3_aa: CASSSPGPIPYEQYF

d_call: -
v_call: TRBV2
j_call: TRBJ1-4
clone_size: many
cdr3_nt: TGTGCCAGCAGTCCAAGGACAGCTTCCACGGGTAATGAAAAACTGTTTTTT
cdr3_aa: CASSPRTASTGNEKLFF

d_call: -
v_call: TRBV28
j_call: TRBJ2-7
clone_size: many
cdr3_nt: TGTGCCAGCACCATGCTGGGTTACGAGCAGTACTTC
cdr3_aa: CASTMLGYEQYF

d_call: -
v_call: TRBV5-1
j_call: TRBJ1-6
clone_size: many
cdr3_nt: TGCGCCAGCAGCGCCGCGGGTCAGGGATACTCACCCCTCCACTTT
cdr3_aa: CASSAAGQGYSPLHF

d_call: TRBD1
v_call: TRBV3-1
j_call: TRBJ1-2
clone_size: many
cdr3_nt: TGTGCCAGCAGCCAAGTACAGGGGCCCTATGGCTACACCTTC
cdr3_aa: CASSQVQGPYGYTF

d_call: TRBD2
v_call: TRBV5-6
j_call: TRBJ2-1
clone_size: once
cdr3_nt: TGTGCCAGCAGCTTGACTAGCGGGAGGGCCGGTGAGCAGTTCTTC
cdr3_aa: CASSLTSGRAGEQFF

d_call: TRBD2
v_call: TRBV28
j_call: TRBJ2-3
clone_size: many
cdr3_nt: TGTGCCAGCAGGACTAGCGGGACAGATACGCAGTATTTT
cdr3_aa: CASRTSGTDTQYF

d_call: -
v_call: TRBV28
j_call: TRBJ2-3
clone_size: few
cdr3_nt: TGTGCCAGCAGTTTCGGCGGAATAGGAGGTGGCACAGATACGCAGTATTTT
cdr3_aa: CASSFGGIGGGTDTQYF